The rows below give T cell receptor beta chains drawn from one sample of a study of cytomegalovirus exposure and HLA in healthy donors. Repertoires were generated with immunoSEQ multiplex PCR, while TCRdb's copy carries only in-frame clones and drops some. The data show about 120,000 clones, 88% seen once. Source material: PBMCs. These receptors were obtained from a woman aged 18-30 years in good health and CMV-seropositive. Each CDR3 is given with its conserved first and last residue. D genes are given only for firm matches. Rows may omit the clone size; those that give it use once, few, many or a size class.

J: TRBJ1-2; size: .; D: .; V: TRBV18; DNA: TGTGCCAGCTCACCTGAGCATCGGGTTGGGTATGGCTACACCTTC; CDR3: CASSPEHRVGYGYTF
J: TRBJ2-3; size: .; D: TRBD2; V: TRBV5-1; DNA: TGCGCCAGCAGCCCCGTGGCGGGAGGTACAGATACGCAGTATTTT; CDR3: CASSPVAGGTDTQYF
J: TRBJ2-2; size: .; D: .; V: TRBV4-1; DNA: TGCGCCAGCAGCCAATCAAGTCGGCTAGCCGCCGGGGAGCTGTTTTTT; CDR3: CASSQSSRLAAGELFF
J: TRBJ2-2; size: .; D: TRBD1; V: TRBV7-9; DNA: TGTGCCAGCAGCTTAGCCCGGACAGGGGGATTCACCGGGGAGCTGTTTTTT; CDR3: CASSLARTGGFTGELFF
J: TRBJ2-7; size: .; D: TRBD1; V: TRBV23-1; DNA: TGCGCCAGCAGTCAGCCTATCTACAGGGGCCCCCCCTACGAGCAGTACTTC; CDR3: CASSQPIYRGPPYEQYF
J: TRBJ2-3; size: .; D: TRBD2; V: TRBV5-1; DNA: TGCGCCAGCAGCAACACCATAGCGGGGGGAGGTAGGGCAGATACGCAGTATTTT; CDR3: CASSNTIAGGGRADTQYF
J: TRBJ2-7; size: .; D: .; V: TRBV7-6; DNA: TGTGCCAGCAGCTTAGCGCATGGCGGATCCTACGAGCAGTACTTC; CDR3: CASSLAHGGSYEQYF
J: TRBJ1-1; size: .; D: .; V: TRBV28; DNA: TGTGCTGTCAAGAGAAACACTGAAGCTTTCTTT; CDR3: CAVKRNTEAFF
J: TRBJ1-5; size: .; D: .; V: TRBV7-8; DNA: TGTGCCAGCAGCGATCGGTTCGTTCAGCCCCAGCATTTT; CDR3: CASSDRFVQPQHF
J: TRBJ1-5; size: .; D: TRBD1; V: TRBV5-6; DNA: TGTGCCAGCAGCCAGACAGGGGGCAGCAATCAGCCCCAGCATTTT; CDR3: CASSQTGGSNQPQHF
J: TRBJ2-7; size: few; D: .; V: TRBV11-2; DNA: TGTGCCAGCAGCCAAATACGCGGGGCTAATTACGAGCAGTACTTC; CDR3: CASSQIRGANYEQYF
J: TRBJ2-7; size: few; D: .; V: TRBV27; DNA: TGTGCCAGCAGTTTACTGGGGGCCCACGAGCAGTACTTC; CDR3: CASSLLGAHEQYF
J: TRBJ2-5; size: .; D: TRBD1; V: TRBV7-9; DNA: TGTGCCAGCAGCAAACCCGGACAGGGCGCGGAGACCCAGTACTTC; CDR3: CASSKPGQGAETQYF
J: TRBJ2-1; size: .; D: TRBD2; V: TRBV9; DNA: TGTGCCAGCAGCGTAGTAAGCGGGGGCCACAATGAGCAGTTCTTC; CDR3: CASSVVSGGHNEQFF
J: TRBJ1-2; size: .; D: .; V: TRBV19; DNA: TGTGCCAGTACGAGTTACAGTAACTATGGCTACACCTTC; CDR3: CASTSYSNYGYTF
J: TRBJ2-2; size: .; D: TRBD2; V: TRBV2; DNA: TGTGCCAGCACTCCCCGGGGACTAGCGGGGGTGGGCACCGGGGAGCTGTTTTTT; CDR3: CASTPRGLAGVGTGELFF
J: TRBJ2-1; size: .; D: TRBD2; V: TRBV7-2; DNA: TGTGCCAGCCCCCTAAGAAGCGGGGGGGCAAATGAGCAGTTCTTC; CDR3: CASPLRSGGANEQFF
J: TRBJ2-5; size: .; D: TRBD2; V: TRBV11-2; DNA: TGTGCCAGCAGCCCCGGACTAGCGGCCCAAGAGACCCAGTACTTC; CDR3: CASSPGLAAQETQYF
J: TRBJ2-2; size: .; D: .; V: TRBV29-1; DNA: TGCAGCGTTGAGAAGGACTACTCAACCGGGGAGCTGTTTTTT; CDR3: CSVEKDYSTGELFF
J: TRBJ2-1; size: .; D: .; V: TRBV7-9; DNA: TGTGCCAGCAGCTTAGACGCGGGCGGGGTCAGCAATGAGCAGTTCTTC; CDR3: CASSLDAGGVSNEQFF
J: TRBJ1-5; size: once; D: TRBD1; V: TRBV7-9; DNA: TGTGCCAGCAGCCGGACAGGTTTATCCAATCAGCCCCAGCATTTT; CDR3: CASSRTGLSNQPQHF
J: TRBJ2-7; size: .; D: .; V: TRBV6-1; DNA: TGTGCCAGCAGTGAACGAGGTGACGAGCAGTACTTC; CDR3: CASSERGDEQYF
J: TRBJ2-5; size: .; D: .; V: TRBV5-4; DNA: TGTGCCAGCAGACGGGGACTCCAAGAGACCCAGTACTTC; CDR3: CASRRGLQETQYF
J: TRBJ1-3; size: .; D: .; V: TRBV6-5; DNA: TGTGCCAGCAGTCCGGGAACCTCTGGAAACACCATATATTTT; CDR3: CASSPGTSGNTIYF
J: TRBJ2-7; size: .; D: .; V: TRBV11-1; DNA: TGTGCCAGCAGCTTGATCGCGTTCCCCACCTACGAGCAGTACTTC; CDR3: CASSLIAFPTYEQYF
J: TRBJ1-2; size: .; D: .; V: TRBV13; DNA: TGTGCCAGCAGCTTAGGCCATACGGGGTTCGATGGCTACACCTTC; CDR3: CASSLGHTGFDGYTF
J: TRBJ2-1; size: .; D: .; V: TRBV19; DNA: TGTGCCAGTAGTATGAGCGGGCTTGTCTCCTACAATGAGCAGTTCTTC; CDR3: CASSMSGLVSYNEQFF
J: TRBJ2-7; size: .; D: .; V: TRBV29-1; DNA: TGCAGCGCCCGCGGTAGCTCCTACGAGCAGTACTTC; CDR3: CSARGSSYEQYF